The clone carrying this T cell receptor (beta chain) has a count of ten or more. The antigen is unknown. The data belong to a study of T cell repertoires in cytomegalovirus infection. TCRdb re-called the reads with MiXCR, one entry per CDR3 protein. The sample has 510,000 or so distinct CDR3 sequences, around a quarter seen once; the top ten hold 13%. This CDR3 has 17 amino acids. Per the germline V gene, CDR1 is SGHTA and CDR2 is FQGNSA. V was shortened by 1 base and J by 3 bases, with 16 bases between the two germline ends. Broader study findings: The response measured ex vivo was dominated by TCR beta clonotypes (HLA-C-restricted and CMV-specific).

Sequencing was performed on PBMCs. This receptor was taken from a human donor in good health (CMV status not recorded). Some clones in this sample may be carry-over from other donors' samples. The chain is built from TRBV7-2 and TRBJ2-1, with D unclear. CDR3 DNA sequence: TGTGCCAGCAGCTTAGGCCAACGAGGCCGACTCTACAATGAGCAGTTCTTC. It codes for CASSLGQRGRLYNEQFF.